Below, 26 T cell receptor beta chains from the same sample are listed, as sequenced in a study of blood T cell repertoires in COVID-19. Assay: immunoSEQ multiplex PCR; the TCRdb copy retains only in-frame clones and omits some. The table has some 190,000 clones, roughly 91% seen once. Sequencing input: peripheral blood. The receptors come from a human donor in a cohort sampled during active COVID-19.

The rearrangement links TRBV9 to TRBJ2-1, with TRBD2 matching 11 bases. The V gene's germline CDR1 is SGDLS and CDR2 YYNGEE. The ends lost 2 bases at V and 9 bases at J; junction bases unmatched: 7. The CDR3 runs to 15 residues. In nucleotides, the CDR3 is TGTGCCAGCAGCGTTAGCGGGAGGGAATTGGGTGAGCAGTTCTTC. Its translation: CASSVSGRELGEQFF.

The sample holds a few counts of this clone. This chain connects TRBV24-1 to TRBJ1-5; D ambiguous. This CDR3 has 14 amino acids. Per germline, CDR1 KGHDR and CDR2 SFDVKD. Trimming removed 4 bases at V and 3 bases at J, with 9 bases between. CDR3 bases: TGTGCCACCAGTGAGGGCAGCTCCAATCAGCCCCAGCATTTT. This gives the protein CATSEGSSNQPQHF.

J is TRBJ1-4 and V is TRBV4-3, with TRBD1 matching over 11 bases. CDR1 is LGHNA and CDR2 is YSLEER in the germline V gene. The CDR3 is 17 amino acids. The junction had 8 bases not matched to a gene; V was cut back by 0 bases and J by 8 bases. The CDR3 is CASSQEPGQGALEKLFF. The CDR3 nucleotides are TGCGCCAGCAGCCAAGAGCCCGGACAGGGGGCTTTAGAAAAACTGTTTTTT.

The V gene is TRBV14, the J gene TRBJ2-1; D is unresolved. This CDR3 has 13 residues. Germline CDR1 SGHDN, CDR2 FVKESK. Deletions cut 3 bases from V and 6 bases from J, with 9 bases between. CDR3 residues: CASSHGYPNEQFF. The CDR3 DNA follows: TGTGCCAGCAGCCACGGGTACCCCAATGAGCAGTTCTTC. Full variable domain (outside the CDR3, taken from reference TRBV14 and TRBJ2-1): EAGVTQFPSHSVIEKGQTVTLRCDPISGHDNLYWYRRVMGKEIKFLLHFVKESKQDESGMPNNRFLAERTGGTYSTLKVQPAELEDSGVYFCASSHGYPNEQFFGPGTRLTVL.

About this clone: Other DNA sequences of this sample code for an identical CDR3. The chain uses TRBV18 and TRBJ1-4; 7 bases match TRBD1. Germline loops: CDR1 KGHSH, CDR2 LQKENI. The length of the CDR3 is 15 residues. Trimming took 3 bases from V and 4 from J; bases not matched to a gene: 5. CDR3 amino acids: CASSPRGQNNEKLFF. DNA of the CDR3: TGTGCCAGCTCACCCCGGGGACAGAATAATGAAAAACTGTTTTTT.

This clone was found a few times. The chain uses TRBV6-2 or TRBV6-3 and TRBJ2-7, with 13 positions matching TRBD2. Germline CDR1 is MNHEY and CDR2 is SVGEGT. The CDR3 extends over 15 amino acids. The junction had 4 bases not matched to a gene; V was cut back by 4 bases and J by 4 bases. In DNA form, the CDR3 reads TGTGCCAGCAGTTCCGCGGGACTAGCGGGATACGAGCAGTACTTC. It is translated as CASSSAGLAGYEQYF.

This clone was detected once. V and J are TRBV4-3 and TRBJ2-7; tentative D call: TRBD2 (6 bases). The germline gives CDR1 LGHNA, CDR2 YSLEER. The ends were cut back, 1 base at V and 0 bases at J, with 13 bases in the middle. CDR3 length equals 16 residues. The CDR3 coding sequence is TGCGCCAGCAGCCAAGTGGAGGGAGACAACTCCTACGAGCAGTACTTC. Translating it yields CASSQVEGDNSYEQYF.

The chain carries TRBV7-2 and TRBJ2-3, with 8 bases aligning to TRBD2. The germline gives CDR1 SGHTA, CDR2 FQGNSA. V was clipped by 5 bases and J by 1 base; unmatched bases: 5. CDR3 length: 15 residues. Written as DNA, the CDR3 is TGTGCCAGCAGCCGGACTAGCTTTGGCACAGATACGCAGTATTTT. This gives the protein CASSRTSFGTDTQYF.

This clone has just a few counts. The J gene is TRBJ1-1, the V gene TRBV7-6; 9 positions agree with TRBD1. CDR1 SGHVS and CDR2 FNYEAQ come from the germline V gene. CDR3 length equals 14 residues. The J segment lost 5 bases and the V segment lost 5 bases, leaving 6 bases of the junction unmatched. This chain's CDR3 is CASSAIQGATEAFF. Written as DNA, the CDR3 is TGTGCCAGCAGCGCAATACAGGGGGCTACTGAAGCTTTCTTT.

CDR3 in DNA: TGTGCCAGCAGCCCAGACAGGTACTCCTACGAGCAGTACTTC. It translates to CASSPDRYSYEQYF. This chain uses TRBV7-2 with TRBJ2-7, with D possibly matching TRBD1 (6 bases). This CDR3 is built from 14 residues. V shed 5 bases and J shed 0 bases, with 11 bases lying between them. Per the germline V gene, CDR1 is SGHTA and CDR2 is FQGNSA.

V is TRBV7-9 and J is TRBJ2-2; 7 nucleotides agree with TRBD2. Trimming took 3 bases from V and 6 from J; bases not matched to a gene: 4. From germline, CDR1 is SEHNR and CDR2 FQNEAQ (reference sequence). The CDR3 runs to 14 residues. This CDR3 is CASSLPTSPGELFF. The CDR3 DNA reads TGTGCCAGCAGCTTGCCGACTAGCCCCGGGGAGCTGTTTTTT.

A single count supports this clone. In nucleotides, the CDR3 is TGTGCCAGCAGTTTATCGGCCCCTTCGCGAGGCTACGAGCAGTACTTC. It is translated as CASSLSAPSRGYEQYF. The genes are TRBV27 and TRBJ2-7, with unresolved D. Germline V gene data show CDR1 as MNHEY and CDR2 as SMNVEV (reference sequence). The V and J ends lost 0 bases and 3 bases respectively, with 15 bases between them. The CDR3 is 16 amino acids.

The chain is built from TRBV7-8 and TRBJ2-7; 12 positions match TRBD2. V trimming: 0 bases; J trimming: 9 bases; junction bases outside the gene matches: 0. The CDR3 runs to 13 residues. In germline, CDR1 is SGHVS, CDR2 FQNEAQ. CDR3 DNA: TGTGCCAGCAGCTTAGCACTAGCGGGGGGGCAGTACTTC. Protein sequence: CASSLALAGGQYF.

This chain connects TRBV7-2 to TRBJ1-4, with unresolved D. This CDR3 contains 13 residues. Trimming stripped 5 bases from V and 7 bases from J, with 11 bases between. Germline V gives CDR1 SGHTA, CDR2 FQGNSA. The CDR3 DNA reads TGTGCCAGCAGCCTAACTCCCTTTGAAAAACTGTTTTTT. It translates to CASSLTPFEKLFF. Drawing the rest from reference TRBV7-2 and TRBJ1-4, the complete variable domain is GAGVSQSPSNKVTEKGKDVELRCDPISGHTALYWYRQSLGQGLEFLIYFQGNSAPDKSGLPSDRFSAERTGGSVSTLTIQRTQQEDSAVYLCASSLTPFEKLFFGSGTQLSVL.

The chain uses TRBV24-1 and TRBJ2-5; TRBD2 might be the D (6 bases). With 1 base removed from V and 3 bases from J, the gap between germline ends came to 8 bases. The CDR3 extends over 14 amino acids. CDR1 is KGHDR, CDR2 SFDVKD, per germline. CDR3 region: CATSDFSGEETQYF. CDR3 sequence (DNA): TGTGCCACCAGTGATTTCTCGGGAGAAGAGACCCAGTACTTC.

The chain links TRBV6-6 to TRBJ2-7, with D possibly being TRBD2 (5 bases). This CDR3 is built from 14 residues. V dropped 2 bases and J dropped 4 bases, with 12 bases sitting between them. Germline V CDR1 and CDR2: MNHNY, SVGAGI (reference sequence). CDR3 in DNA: TGTGCCAGCAGTTACCGCCCTAGCTCGTACGAGCAGTACTTC. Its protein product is CASSYRPSSYEQYF.

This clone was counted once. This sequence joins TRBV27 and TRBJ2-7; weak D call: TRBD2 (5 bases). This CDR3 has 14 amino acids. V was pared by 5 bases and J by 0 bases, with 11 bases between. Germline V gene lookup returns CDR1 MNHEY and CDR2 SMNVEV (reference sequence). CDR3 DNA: TGTGCCAGCAGTGGGAGAAAAAACTCCTACGAGCAGTACTTC. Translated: CASSGRKNSYEQYF.

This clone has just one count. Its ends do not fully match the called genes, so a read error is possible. DNA for the CDR3: TGCGCCAGCAGTCAAGGACAGGGGTATCCCGGGGAGCTGTTTTTT. It codes for CASSQGQGYPGELFF. V and J are TRBV4-1 and TRBJ2-2; 9 bases are a match to TRBD1. Germline values: CDR1 MGHRA, CDR2 YSYEKL. CDR3 length: 15 residues.

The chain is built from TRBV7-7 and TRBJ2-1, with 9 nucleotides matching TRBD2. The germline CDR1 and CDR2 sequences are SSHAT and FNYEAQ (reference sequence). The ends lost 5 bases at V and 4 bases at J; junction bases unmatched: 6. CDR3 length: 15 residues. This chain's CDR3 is CASSLGTSNYNEQFF. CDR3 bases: TGTGCCAGCAGCCTCGGGACTAGCAATTACAATGAGCAGTTCTTC.

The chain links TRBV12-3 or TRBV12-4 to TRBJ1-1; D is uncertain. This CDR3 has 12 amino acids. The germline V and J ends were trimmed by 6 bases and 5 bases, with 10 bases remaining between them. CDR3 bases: TGTGCCAGCAGCTTCCCGGGGACTGAAGCTTTCTTT. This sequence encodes CASSFPGTEAFF.

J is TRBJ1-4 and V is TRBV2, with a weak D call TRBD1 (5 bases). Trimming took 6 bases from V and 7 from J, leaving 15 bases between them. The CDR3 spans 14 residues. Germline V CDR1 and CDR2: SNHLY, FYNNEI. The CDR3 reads CASRTAGFTEKLFF. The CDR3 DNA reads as TGTGCCAGCAGGACGGCAGGGTTTACTGAAAAACTGTTTTTT.

CDR3 nucleotides: TGTGCCTGGAGTGCAGGGGGAGACTATGGCTACACCTTC. Translation: CAWSAGGDYGYTF. J is TRBJ1-2 and V is TRBV30; 7 bases are a match to TRBD1. V shed 1 base and J 3 bases; nucleotides not matched to a gene: 2. Germline loops: CDR1 GTSNPN, CDR2 SVGIG (reference sequence). The CDR3 has 13 residues.

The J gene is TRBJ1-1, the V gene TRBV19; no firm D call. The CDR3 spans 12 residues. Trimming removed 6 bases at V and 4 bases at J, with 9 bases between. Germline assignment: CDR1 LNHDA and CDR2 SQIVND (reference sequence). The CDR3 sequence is CASRARFTEAFF. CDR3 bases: TGTGCCAGTAGGGCCCGATTCACTGAAGCTTTCTTT.

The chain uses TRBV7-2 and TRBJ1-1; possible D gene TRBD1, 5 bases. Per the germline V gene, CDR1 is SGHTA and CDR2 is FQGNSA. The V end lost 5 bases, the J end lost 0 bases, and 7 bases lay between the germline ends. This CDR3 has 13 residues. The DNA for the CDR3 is TGTGCCAGCAGCCGGGACTTGAACACTGAAGCTTTCTTT. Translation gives CASSRDLNTEAFF.

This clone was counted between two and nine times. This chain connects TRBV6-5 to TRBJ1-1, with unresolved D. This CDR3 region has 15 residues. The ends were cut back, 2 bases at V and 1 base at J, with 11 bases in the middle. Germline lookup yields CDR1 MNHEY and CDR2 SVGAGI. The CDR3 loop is CASSYDKARNTEAFF. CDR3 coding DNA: TGTGCCAGCAGTTACGACAAGGCGCGGAACACTGAAGCTTTCTTT.

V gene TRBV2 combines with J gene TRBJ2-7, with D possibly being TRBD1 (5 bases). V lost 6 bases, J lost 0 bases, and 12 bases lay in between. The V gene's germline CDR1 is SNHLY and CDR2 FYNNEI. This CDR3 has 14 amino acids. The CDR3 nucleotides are TGTGCCAGCAGAGAGACGACAGTCTCCTACGAGCAGTACTTC. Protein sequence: CASRETTVSYEQYF.